Below, 21 T cell receptor beta chains from the same sample are listed, as sequenced in a study of T cells in Graves' hyperthyroidism and ophthalmopathy. The TCR beta CDR3 regions underwent amplification using RNA transcripts as the source. First-round RT-PCR targeting the TCR CDR3 was performed with the HTBI primer set. Using its own MiXCR run on the multiplex PCR reads, TCRdb lists one record per CDR3 protein. The profile shows around 300,000 distinct CDR3 sequences, 13% to 15% of them singletons. Material: blood. Source of these receptors: a woman in her 50s with Graves' hyperthyroidism that later progressed to Graves' ophthalmopathy.

This clonotype was seen ten or more times. As DNA, the CDR3 is TGTGCCAGCAGCGTGGGGGGCGACCAGAACACTGAAGCTTTCTTT. Its translation is CASSVGGDQNTEAFF. V usage is TRBV9 and J usage is TRBJ1-1; TRBD1 might be the D (6 bases). Germline V CDR1 and CDR2: SGDLS, YYNGEE. This CDR3 has 15 amino acids. Trimming pared 2 bases from V and 1 base from J, leaving 12 bases between.

V usage is TRBV5-1 and J usage is TRBJ1-2; D unclear. The CDR3 covers 16 residues. Per the germline V gene, CDR1 is SGHRS and CDR2 is YFSETQ. V was pared by 1 base and J by 0 bases, with 13 bases between. CDR3 nucleotide sequence: TGCGCCAGCAGCTTGTCGGCCGTCACAGCTAACTATGGCTACACCTTC. Amino acids: CASSLSAVTANYGYTF. Together with reference TRBV5-1 and TRBJ1-2, the CDR3 gives the full variable domain: KAGVTQTPRYLIKTRGQQVTLSCSPISGHRSVSWYQQTPGQGLQFLFEYFSETQRNKGNFPGRFSGRQFSNSRSEMNVSTLELGDSALYLCASSLSAVTANYGYTFGSGTRLTVV.

This clonotype was detected many times. CDR3 protein: CAWSPRTVTDTQYF. In nucleotides, the CDR3 is TGTGCCTGGAGTCCCCGGACCGTCACAGATACGCAGTATTTT. J is TRBJ2-3 and V is TRBV30, with D hard to call. V was pared by 2 bases and J by 2 bases, with 11 bases between. CDR1 GTSNPN and CDR2 SVGIG come from the germline V gene (reference sequence). This CDR3 is 14 amino acids long.

The rearrangement joins TRBV13 to TRBJ2-7, with TRBD2 matching over 9 bases. The CDR3 has 18 amino acids. The germline gives CDR1 PRHDT, CDR2 FYEKMQ (reference sequence). V shed 1 base and J 0 bases; nucleotides not matched to a gene: 10. Written as DNA, the CDR3 is TGTGCCAGCAGCTTAGCGGGACTAGCCGCGTCCTCCTCCTACGAGCAGTACTTC. Amino acid sequence: CASSLAGLAASSSYEQYF.

This chain uses TRBV15 with TRBJ2-1, with D perhaps matching TRBD1 (6 bases). Trimming took 0 bases from V and 4 from J, leaving 10 bases between them. Germline loops: CDR1 LNHNV, CDR2 YYDKDF (reference sequence). The CDR3 loop spans 15 amino acids. The CDR3, as DNA: TGTGCCACCAGCAGAGATATTGGGACATACAATGAGCAGTTCTTC. This translates into CATSRDIGTYNEQFF.

About this clonotype: This may be a read error, as it is one base from a much larger clone. This chain joins TRBV9 and TRBJ2-5; 7 positions match TRBD1. CDR1 and CDR2 from the germline V gene are SGDLS and YYNGEE. The CDR3 has 14 amino acids. CDR3: CASSARQGQETRYF. The CDR3 DNA sequence: TGTGCCAGCAGCGCCAGACAGGGCCAAGAGACCCGGTACTTC.

The table lists this clonotype with many counts. The chain joins TRBV12-3 or TRBV12-4 to TRBJ2-7; 7 positions match TRBD1. The CDR3 spans 14 residues. V trimming: 3 bases; J trimming: 4 bases; junction bases outside the gene matches: 6. CDR3 region: CASSLDRGPYEQYF. CDR3 coding DNA: TGTGCCAGCAGTTTGGATAGGGGGCCTTACGAGCAGTACTTC.

This clonotype was detected ten times or more. The genes are TRBV18 and TRBJ1-4, with a tentative D call TRBD1 (6 bases). Germline V gene data show CDR1 as KGHSH and CDR2 as LQKENI. The CDR3 spans 18 residues. Trimming took 2 bases from V and 7 from J, leaving 23 bases between them. The DNA for the CDR3 is TGTGCCAGCTCACCATCTTACGGCGGGGGCAGGTTGGGTGAAAAACTGTTTTTT. This sequence encodes CASSPSYGGGRLGEKLFF.

With respect to this clonotype: Compared with germline, one end of the junction differs, possibly owing to a read error. The J gene is TRBJ2-5, the V gene TRBV7-7, with D unclear. The CDR3 consists of 14 residues. Germline CDR1 SSHAT, CDR2 FNYEAQ (reference sequence). CDR3 protein: CASSLAPAGETQYF. In nucleotides, the CDR3 is TGTGCTAGCAGCTTGGCCCCAGCCGGGGAGACCCAGTACTTC.

This clonotype was counted only a few times. V usage is TRBV12-3 or TRBV12-4 and J usage is TRBJ2-1, with TRBD1 identical over 7 bases. This CDR3 comprises 13 residues. The J segment lost 6 bases and the V segment lost 5 bases, leaving 4 bases of the junction unmatched. CDR3 sequence (DNA): TGTGCCAGCAGTGACAGGGTTCGCAATGAGCAGTTCTTC. It specifies CASSDRVRNEQFF.

This sequence joins TRBV3-1 and TRBJ2-3; 9 positions match TRBD1. The CDR3 runs 16 residues. V lost 4 bases and J lost 6; bases outside the gene matches: 11. Germline CDR1 is LGHDT and CDR2 is YNNKEL (reference sequence). The CDR3 DNA reads TGTGCCAGCAGCCCACCTGGGACAGGGAACGAGGATACGCAGTATTTT. Encoded protein: CASSPPGTGNEDTQYF.

Many counts were recorded for this clonotype. This chain connects TRBV3-1 to TRBJ2-7, with D unclear. Germline assignment: CDR1 LGHDT and CDR2 YNNKEL (reference sequence). CDR3 length: 13 residues. V was clipped by 3 bases and J by 7 bases, with 13 bases between them. Written as DNA, the CDR3 is TGTGCCAGCAGCCATACGGTCGTCGGGGAGCAGTACTTC. It yields the protein CASSHTVVGEQYF.

In its sample, this clonotype was seen many times. The chain links TRBV7-9 to TRBJ1-1; D unclear. V lost 8 bases, J lost 4 bases, and 17 bases lay in between. CDR1 and CDR2 (germline): SEHNR, FQNEAQ (reference sequence). The CDR3 extends over 14 amino acids. The CDR3 nucleotides read TGTGCCAGCGACCGACGGGCAGAGGGCACTGAAGCTTTCTTT. Translation: CASDRRAEGTEAFF.

This clonotype has ten or more counts. This chain connects TRBV10-2 to TRBJ2-3, with D unclear. Germline CDR1 reads WSHSY; CDR2 reads SAAADI. Trimming took 3 bases from V and 2 from J, leaving 12 bases between them. This CDR3 is built from 15 residues. The DNA for the CDR3 is TGCGCCAGCAGTGAAACCACTACAATCACAGATACGCAGTATTTT. Protein product: CASSETTTITDTQYF.

This clonotype showed up many times. The chain links TRBV2 to TRBJ1-1; D unclear. The germline V and J ends were trimmed by 6 bases and 6 bases, with 5 bases remaining between them. The CDR3 runs 10 residues. Germline V gene lookup returns CDR1 SNHLY and CDR2 FYNNEI. The CDR3 region is CASRGAEAFF. The CDR3 nucleotides read TGTGCCAGCAGGGGAGCTGAAGCTTTCTTT. Using reference TRBV2 and TRBJ1-1 for the parts outside the CDR3, the full variable domain is EPEVTQTPSHQVTQMGQEVILRCVPISNHLYFYWYRQILGQKVEFLVSFYNNEISEKSEIFDDQFSVERPDGSNFTLKIRSTKLEDSAMYFCASRGAEAFFGQGTRLTVV.

In its sample, this clonotype was seen a few times. The chain carries TRBV9 and TRBJ1-1, with D possibly TRBD1 on 5 matching bases. Germline V gives CDR1 SGDLS, CDR2 YYNGEE. V was clipped by 0 bases and J by 10 bases, with 19 bases between them. The CDR3 totals 15 residues. CDR3 region: CASSVEDQGISGAFF. The CDR3 DNA sequence: TGTGCCAGCAGCGTAGAGGATCAGGGAATTTCGGGAGCTTTCTTT. Together with reference TRBV9 and TRBJ1-1, the CDR3 gives the full variable domain: DSGVTQTPKHLITATGQRVTLRCSPRSGDLSVYWYQQSLDQGLQFLIQYYNGEERAKGNILERFSAQQFPDLHSELNLSSLELGDSALYFCASSVEDQGISGAFFGQGTRLTVV.

There are many counts of this clonotype. This chain connects TRBV28 to TRBJ2-7; TRBD1 matches 9 bases. V lost 8 bases and J lost 0; bases outside the gene matches: 8. Looked up from germline, CDR1 is MDHEN and CDR2 is SYDVKM. The CDR3 totals 15 residues. The CDR3 coding sequence is TGTGCCAGCGGGGAACAGGGGGCCAGCTCCTACGAGCAGTACTTC. Residues: CASGEQGASSYEQYF.

This clonotype was recorded many times. The J gene is TRBJ2-2, the V gene TRBV2; D remains ambiguous. Germline-derived CDR1 and CDR2 are SNHLY and FYNNEI. V was clipped by 8 bases and J by 5 bases, with 18 bases between them. The CDR3 runs 15 residues. The CDR3 DNA reads as TGTGCCAGCGGCGGCAGAAACCTGGATACCGGGGAGCTGTTTTTT. Protein sequence: CASGGRNLDTGELFF.

A word on this clonotype: At one end, the junction sequence differs from germline, possibly due to a read error. The J gene is TRBJ2-7, the V gene TRBV7-7; D unclear. This CDR3 spans 13 amino acids. The V gene's germline CDR1 is SSHAT and CDR2 FNYEAQ (reference sequence). This chain's CDR3 is CASSLDSDHEQYF. The CDR3 bases are TGTGCTAGCAGCTTAGATTCCGACCACGAGCAGTACTTC.

In its sample, this clonotype was seen many times. J is TRBJ2-5 and V is TRBV29-1; TRBD1 matches at 10 bases. The junction had 9 bases not matched to a gene; V was cut back by 7 bases and J by 4 bases. Germline CDR1 is SQVTM and CDR2 is ANQGSEA. The CDR3 has 14 amino acids. CDR3 DNA sequence: TGCAGCGGAAGGGACAGGGGCGGAGGAGAGACCCAGTACTTC. This sequence encodes CSGRDRGGGETQYF.

This clonotype was detected ten times or more. The V gene is TRBV2, the J gene TRBJ1-5, with D perhaps TRBD1 (5 bases). Germline assignment: CDR1 SNHLY and CDR2 FYNNEI. This CDR3 spans 15 amino acids. V lost 2 bases and J lost 0, with 8 bases in between. CDR3: CASSEWDGSNQPQHF. CDR3 nucleotide sequence: TGTGCCAGCAGTGAATGGGACGGTAGCAATCAGCCCCAGCATTTT.